This section outlines one TCR beta chain sequence together with its context. This specimen comes from a study of blood T cell repertoires in COVID-19. Study-level information: T cells, B-cell-depleted T cells, or PBMCs provided the cDNA or gDNA that served as material.

From germline, CDR1 is SGHRS and CDR2 YFSETQ. Unmatched junction bases numbered 6, after V lost 0 bases and J lost 1 base. CDR3 length: 16 amino acids. Data came from immunoSEQ multiplex PCR; TCRdb stores just in-frame clones and leaves some out. Of 160,000 or so clones in the sample, roughly 90% were seen once. The source material was peripheral blood. The rearrangement uses TRBV5-1 and TRBJ2-5; 7 bases match TRBD1. This sequence originates from a woman aged 60-75 years who had recovered from COVID-19. CDR3 in amino acids: CASSLEGTAIQETQYF. CDR3 DNA: TGCGCCAGCAGCTTGGAAGGGACAGCTATCCAAGAGACCCAGTACTTC.